These 5 T cell receptor beta chains originate from one sample sequenced in a study of T cell therapy after organ transplantation. Time point noted: 20-29 weeks after completion of therapy. Measured with immunoSEQ multiplex PCR; TCRdb has only the in-frame clones, and not every one. The table records around 15,000 clones, 65% to 90% of them present only once. These receptors have no known antigen. Here the sequenced sample was CD8+ T cells from blood, taken after autologous CMV-specific T cell therapy. These receptors were taken from a human patient who had received a solid organ transplant and had CMV disease. The graft donor may be the source of some T cells.

The J gene is TRBJ2-5, the V gene TRBV29-1, with 14 bases fitting TRBD2. This CDR3 is built from 17 residues. Per germline, CDR1 SQVTM and CDR2 ANQGSEA. The V and J ends lost 3 bases and 4 bases, in that order; junction bases with no gene match: 10. The CDR3 is CSVEGGLAGAEGETQYF. The DNA for the CDR3 is TGCAGCGTTGAGGGGGGACTAGCGGGAGCTGAGGGAGAGACCCAGTACTTC.

The CDR3 region is CASSQDIGGNSYEQYF. In DNA form, the CDR3 reads TGCGCCAGCAGCCAAGATATTGGGGGTAACTCCTACGAGCAGTACTTC. This chain links TRBV4-3 with TRBJ2-7; either TRBD1 or TRBD2 may supply D (5 bases each). CDR1 and CDR2 (germline): LGHNA, YSLEER. The CDR3 spans 16 residues. Trimming removed 0 bases at V and 0 bases at J, with 12 bases between.

The V call is TRBV19, the J call TRBJ2-7; TRBD1 matches 7 bases. In germline, CDR1 is LNHDA, CDR2 SQIVND (reference sequence). V lost 5 bases to trimming and J lost 1 base; unmatched junction nucleotides: 8. The CDR3 covers 15 residues. CDR3 DNA sequence: TGTGCCAGTAGTCCGACCCGGACAGGTTCCTACGAGCAGTACTTC. Amino acids: CASSPTRTGSYEQYF.

V gene TRBV25-1 combines with J gene TRBJ1-4; D is unresolved. Germline assignment: CDR1 MGHDK and CDR2 SYGVNS. The CDR3 contains 15 residues. V was cut by 1 base and J by 1 base, with 7 bases left in between. CDR3 in amino acids: CASSEFRGTNEKLFF. CDR3 DNA sequence: TGTGCCAGCAGTGAATTTCGGGGAACTAATGAAAAACTGTTTTTT. Together with reference TRBV25-1 and TRBJ1-4, the CDR3 gives the full variable domain: EADIYQTPRYLVIGTGKKITLECSQTMGHDKMYWYQQDPGMELHLIHYSYGVNSTEKGDLSSESTVSRIRTEHFPLTLESARPSHTSQYLCASSEFRGTNEKLFFGSGTQLSVL.

V is TRBV4-3 and J is TRBJ1-6; TRBD1 agrees at 12 bases. V was pared by 8 bases and J by 8 bases, with 10 bases of the junction left unmatched. Germline CDR1 LGHNA, CDR2 YSLEER. The CDR3 loop spans 16 amino acids. CDR3 coding DNA: TGCGCCAGCTCCACCGGGACAGGGGGCAGTTATTCACCCCTCCACTTT. Protein product: CASSTGTGGSYSPLHF.